This TCR beta chain was recovered during a study of T cells in Graves' hyperthyroidism and ophthalmopathy. Amplified regions were TCR beta CDR3 sequences from RNA transcripts. The HTBI primer set was used in a first-round RT-PCR of the TCR CDR3. A single record per CDR3 protein comes from TCRdb applying MiXCR to the multiplex PCR reads. The table has approximately 380,000 distinct CDR3 sequences, around an eighth seen once. This clonotype showed up many times. Source material: blood. The TCR comes from a man aged 45-65 years with Graves' ophthalmopathy.

This CDR3 reads CASSWSVSPISTDTQYF. The CDR3 DNA reads TGTGCCAGCAGCTGGTCGGTGTCGCCGATAAGCACAGATACGCAGTATTTT. V is TRBV7-9 and J is TRBJ2-3, with D uncertain. Germline CDR1 reads SEHNR; CDR2 reads FQNEAQ (reference sequence). The CDR3 has 17 amino acids. The ends were cut back, 4 bases at V and 0 bases at J, with 17 bases in the middle.